These T cell receptor beta chains were read from a single sample in a study of T-cell memory formation after mild COVID-19. TCRdb analysed the 5' RACE reads with MiXCR anew, one entry per CDR3 protein. This sample carries just under 550,000 distinct CDR3 sequences, over 20% of them seen once, and the ten largest clones take approximately 13%. Input material: PBMCs or a T cell subset sorted from them (not recorded which). Source of these receptors: an adult woman who had mild COVID-19 (a few samples of this study predate the infection). Cell type and time point are not known. Both conserved end residues are trimmed from each CDR3. The order of the fields is J gene, D gene, V gene, CDR3 length, clone size, CDR3 protein. D genes are given only for firm matches. Only part of the rows carry a size: once, few, many, or a class if the clone is expanded.

J gene: TRBJ1-2
D gene: NA
V gene: TRBV29-1
CDR3 length: 12
clone size: once
CDR3 protein: SVAPGTFNYGYT

J gene: TRBJ2-2
D gene: NA
V gene: TRBV4-3
CDR3 length: 13
clone size: NA
CDR3 protein: ASSPWRGATGELF

J gene: TRBJ2-2
D gene: NA
V gene: TRBV5-1
CDR3 length: 13
clone size: many
CDR3 protein: ASRPRQGGTGELF

J gene: TRBJ1-2
D gene: NA
V gene: TRBV7-2
CDR3 length: 12
clone size: NA
CDR3 protein: ASSLAFGVWGYT

J gene: TRBJ2-1
D gene: TRBD2
V gene: TRBV7-9
CDR3 length: 13
clone size: NA
CDR3 protein: ASSFGTSGLNEQF

J gene: TRBJ2-2
D gene: NA
V gene: TRBV3-1
CDR3 length: 14
clone size: few
CDR3 protein: ASSQDPLLVAGELF

J gene: TRBJ2-1
D gene: NA
V gene: TRBV27
CDR3 length: 13
clone size: few
CDR3 protein: ASRLIDYNDNEQF

J gene: TRBJ1-1
D gene: TRBD1
V gene: TRBV29-1
CDR3 length: 10
clone size: few
CDR3 protein: SVPRGYTEAF

J gene: TRBJ2-7
D gene: NA
V gene: TRBV6-5
CDR3 length: 14
clone size: once
CDR3 protein: ASSYSINTPSYEQY

J gene: TRBJ2-7
D gene: TRBD2
V gene: TRBV19
CDR3 length: 13
clone size: NA
CDR3 protein: ASRETSGLSYEQY

J gene: TRBJ1-1
D gene: TRBD1
V gene: TRBV20-1
CDR3 length: 13
clone size: NA
CDR3 protein: SARFQGARRTEAF

J gene: TRBJ2-7
D gene: NA
V gene: TRBV7-3
CDR3 length: 16
clone size: NA
CDR3 protein: ASSSYPLDRPPHYEQY

J gene: TRBJ1-2
D gene: NA
V gene: TRBV5-1
CDR3 length: 11
clone size: few
CDR3 protein: ASSVGTDYGYT

J gene: TRBJ2-1
D gene: TRBD2
V gene: TRBV11-2
CDR3 length: 14
clone size: NA
CDR3 protein: ASRALGGRIENEQF

J gene: TRBJ2-1
D gene: NA
V gene: TRBV4-2
CDR3 length: 11
clone size: many
CDR3 protein: ASSLGHYNEQF

J gene: TRBJ2-7
D gene: TRBD1
V gene: TRBV7-9
CDR3 length: 10
clone size: few
CDR3 protein: ASSSGQREQY

J gene: TRBJ2-5
D gene: NA
V gene: TRBV21-1
CDR3 length: 14
clone size: NA
CDR3 protein: ASTLPSSGDQETQY

J gene: TRBJ1-5
D gene: NA
V gene: TRBV5-5
CDR3 length: 10
clone size: many
CDR3 protein: ASSFRAGPQH

J gene: TRBJ2-1
D gene: TRBD2
V gene: TRBV12-5
CDR3 length: 13
clone size: NA
CDR3 protein: ASCPGTSGSPEQF

J gene: TRBJ1-4
D gene: NA
V gene: TRBV6-5
CDR3 length: 13
clone size: NA
CDR3 protein: ASSSGPFSGEKLF

J gene: TRBJ2-7
D gene: NA
V gene: TRBV9
CDR3 length: 14
clone size: NA
CDR3 protein: ASSVGSGFGSYEQY

J gene: TRBJ2-5
D gene: NA
V gene: TRBV27
CDR3 length: 12
clone size: NA
CDR3 protein: ASSLDRSQETQY

J gene: TRBJ2-3
D gene: TRBD2
V gene: TRBV10-2
CDR3 length: 13
clone size: few
CDR3 protein: ASKALAEYTDTQY

J gene: TRBJ2-1
D gene: TRBD1
V gene: TRBV20-1
CDR3 length: 10
clone size: NA
CDR3 protein: SADREYNEQF

J gene: TRBJ1-5
D gene: TRBD1
V gene: TRBV5-6
CDR3 length: 18
clone size: NA
CDR3 protein: ASSLAGYRGPESRNQPQH

J gene: TRBJ1-1
D gene: TRBD1
V gene: TRBV12-3/TRBV12-4
CDR3 length: 11
clone size: few
CDR3 protein: ASPGRGPTEAF

J gene: TRBJ2-3
D gene: NA
V gene: TRBV7-9
CDR3 length: 12
clone size: few
CDR3 protein: ASSKGTHTDTQY

J gene: TRBJ2-1
D gene: NA
V gene: TRBV9
CDR3 length: 12
clone size: few
CDR3 protein: ASSVDNFYNEQF

J gene: TRBJ1-1
D gene: TRBD1
V gene: TRBV2
CDR3 length: 11
clone size: NA
CDR3 protein: ASRDRAATEAF

J gene: TRBJ1-1
D gene: NA
V gene: TRBV5-1
CDR3 length: 11
clone size: many
CDR3 protein: ASSITQNTEAF

J gene: TRBJ2-1
D gene: NA
V gene: TRBV7-2
CDR3 length: 11
clone size: NA
CDR3 protein: ASSLAATFEQF

J gene: TRBJ2-3
D gene: NA
V gene: TRBV19
CDR3 length: 12
clone size: NA
CDR3 protein: ASSIGGLTDTQY

J gene: TRBJ2-3
D gene: NA
V gene: TRBV5-1
CDR3 length: 15
clone size: few
CDR3 protein: ASSPGVWERSTDTQY

J gene: TRBJ1-6
D gene: TRBD1
V gene: TRBV7-3
CDR3 length: 13
clone size: few
CDR3 protein: ASSRQGSPSSPLH

J gene: TRBJ1-1
D gene: TRBD1
V gene: TRBV3-1
CDR3 length: 12
clone size: NA
CDR3 protein: ASRTGGENTEAF

J gene: TRBJ2-3
D gene: TRBD2
V gene: TRBV4-2
CDR3 length: 13
clone size: many
CDR3 protein: ASSQGGGDTDTQY

J gene: TRBJ2-1
D gene: NA
V gene: TRBV30
CDR3 length: 11
clone size: NA
CDR3 protein: AWKQSSYNEQF

J gene: TRBJ2-7
D gene: TRBD1
V gene: TRBV6-5
CDR3 length: 13
clone size: few
CDR3 protein: ASSYRDRGDPEQY

J gene: TRBJ2-1
D gene: TRBD1
V gene: TRBV24-1
CDR3 length: 13
clone size: many
CDR3 protein: ATSVVDRDYNEQF

J gene: TRBJ2-5
D gene: NA
V gene: TRBV30
CDR3 length: 12
clone size: NA
CDR3 protein: AWSVVPGRETQY

J gene: TRBJ2-7
D gene: TRBD1
V gene: TRBV27
CDR3 length: 13
clone size: once
CDR3 protein: ASSSSGTGEVEQY

J gene: TRBJ2-3
D gene: TRBD2
V gene: TRBV5-6
CDR3 length: 14
clone size: NA
CDR3 protein: ASSLGLAGGPWMQY

J gene: TRBJ2-5
D gene: NA
V gene: TRBV4-3
CDR3 length: 14
clone size: NA
CDR3 protein: ASSQQPGEGRETQY

J gene: TRBJ2-5
D gene: NA
V gene: TRBV9
CDR3 length: 12
clone size: NA
CDR3 protein: ASSVEGRPETQY

J gene: TRBJ2-4
D gene: TRBD1
V gene: TRBV7-9
CDR3 length: 11
clone size: few
CDR3 protein: ASGHPTGNIQY